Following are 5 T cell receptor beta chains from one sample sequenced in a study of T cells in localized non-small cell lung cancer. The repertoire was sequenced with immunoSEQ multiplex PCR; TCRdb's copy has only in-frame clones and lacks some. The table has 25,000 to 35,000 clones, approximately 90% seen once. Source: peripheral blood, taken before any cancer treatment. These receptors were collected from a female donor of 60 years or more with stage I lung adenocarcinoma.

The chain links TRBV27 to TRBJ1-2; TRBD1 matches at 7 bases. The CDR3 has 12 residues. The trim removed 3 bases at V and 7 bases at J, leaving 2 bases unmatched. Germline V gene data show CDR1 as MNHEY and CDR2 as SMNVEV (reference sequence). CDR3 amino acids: CASSFTGAGYTF. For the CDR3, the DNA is TGTGCCAGCAGTTTTACAGGGGCTGGCTACACCTTC.

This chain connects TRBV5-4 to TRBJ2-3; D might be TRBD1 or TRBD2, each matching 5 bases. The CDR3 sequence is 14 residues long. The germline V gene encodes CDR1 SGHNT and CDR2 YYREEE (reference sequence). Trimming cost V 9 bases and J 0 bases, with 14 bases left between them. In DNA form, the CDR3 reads TGTGCCACTGGGACCCGCTGGAGCACAGATACGCAGTATTTT. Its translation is CATGTRWSTDTQYF.

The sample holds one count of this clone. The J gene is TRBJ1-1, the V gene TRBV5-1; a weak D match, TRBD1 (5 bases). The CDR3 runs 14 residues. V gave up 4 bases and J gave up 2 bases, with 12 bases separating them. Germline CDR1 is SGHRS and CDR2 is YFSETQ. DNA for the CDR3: TGCGCCAGCAGCACCTCCGGGGGTAACACTGAAGCTTTCTTT. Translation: CASSTSGGNTEAFF.

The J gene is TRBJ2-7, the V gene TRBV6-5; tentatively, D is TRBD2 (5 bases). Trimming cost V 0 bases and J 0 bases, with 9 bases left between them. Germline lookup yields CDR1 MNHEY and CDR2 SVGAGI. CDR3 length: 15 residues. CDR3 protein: CASSYSSGSSYEQYF. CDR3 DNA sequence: TGTGCCAGCAGTTACTCGAGCGGATCCTCCTACGAGCAGTACTTC.

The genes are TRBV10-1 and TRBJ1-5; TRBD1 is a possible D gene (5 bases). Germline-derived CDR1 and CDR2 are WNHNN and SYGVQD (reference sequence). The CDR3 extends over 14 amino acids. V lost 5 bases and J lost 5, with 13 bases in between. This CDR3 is CASSSGDGDQPQHF. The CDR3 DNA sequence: TGCGCCAGCAGTTCCGGGGACGGGGATCAGCCCCAGCATTTT.